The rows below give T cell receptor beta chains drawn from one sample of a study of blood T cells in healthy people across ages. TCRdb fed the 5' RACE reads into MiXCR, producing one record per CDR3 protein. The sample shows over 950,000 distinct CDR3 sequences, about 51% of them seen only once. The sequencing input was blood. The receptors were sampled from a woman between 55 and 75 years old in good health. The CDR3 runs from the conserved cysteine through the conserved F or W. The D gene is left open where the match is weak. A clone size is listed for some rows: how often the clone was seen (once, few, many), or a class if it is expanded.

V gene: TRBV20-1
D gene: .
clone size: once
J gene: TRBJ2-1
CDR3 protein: CSASGQAYNEQFF
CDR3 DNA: TGCAGTGCTAGTGGTCAGGCCTACAATGAGCAGTTCTTC

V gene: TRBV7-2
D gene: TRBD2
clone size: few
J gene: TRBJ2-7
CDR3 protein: CASSLRLAGLSYEQYF
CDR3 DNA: TGTGCCAGCAGCCTCCGACTAGCGGGCCTCTCCTACGAGCAGTACTTC

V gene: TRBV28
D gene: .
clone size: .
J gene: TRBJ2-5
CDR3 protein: CASGLGGEETQYF
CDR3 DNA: TGTGCCAGCGGCCTCGGCGGCGAAGAGACCCAGTACTTC

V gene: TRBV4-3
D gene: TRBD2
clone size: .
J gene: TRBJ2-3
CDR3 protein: CASSQEPGTINTDTQYF
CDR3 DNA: TGCGCCAGCAGCCAGGAACCCGGGACTATTAATACAGATACGCAGTATTTT

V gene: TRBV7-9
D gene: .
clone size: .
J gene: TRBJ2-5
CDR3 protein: CASSLMSLGETQYF
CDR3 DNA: TGTGCCAGCAGCTTGATGTCGTTAGGGGAGACCCAGTACTTC

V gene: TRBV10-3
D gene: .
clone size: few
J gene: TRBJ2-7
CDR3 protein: CAMRDSSYEQYF
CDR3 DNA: TGTGCCATGAGAGACAGCTCCTACGAGCAGTACTTC

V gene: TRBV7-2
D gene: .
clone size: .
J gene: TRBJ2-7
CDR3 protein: CASSLYAEQYF
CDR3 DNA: TGTGCCAGCAGCTTATACGCCGAGCAGTACTTC

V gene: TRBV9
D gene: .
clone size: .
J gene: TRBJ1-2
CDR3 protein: CASSVTGSERAYGYTF
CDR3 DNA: TGTGCCAGCAGCGTTACAGGTTCGGAGCGGGCCTATGGCTACACCTTC

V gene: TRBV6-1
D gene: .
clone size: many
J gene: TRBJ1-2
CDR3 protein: CASSAVGWGNEGYTF
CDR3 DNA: TGTGCCAGCAGTGCCGTAGGTTGGGGCAACGAAGGCTACACCTTC

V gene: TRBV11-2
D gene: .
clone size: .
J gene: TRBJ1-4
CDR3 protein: CASSPIATNEKLFF
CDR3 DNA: TGTGCCAGCAGCCCCATAGCAACTAATGAAAAACTGTTTTTT

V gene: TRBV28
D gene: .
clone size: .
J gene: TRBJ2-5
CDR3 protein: CASRSPGAGDQETQYF
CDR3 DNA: TGTGCCAGCAGGTCCCCGGGGGCAGGGGACCAAGAGACCCAGTACTTC

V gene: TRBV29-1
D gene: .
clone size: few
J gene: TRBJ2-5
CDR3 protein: CSVVFGPIAQETQYF
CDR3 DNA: TGCAGCGTTGTGTTCGGCCCTATCGCCCAAGAGACCCAGTACTTC

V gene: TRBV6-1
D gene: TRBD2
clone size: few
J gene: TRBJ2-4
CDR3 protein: CASSEEGTGDLTSGRWGNIQYF
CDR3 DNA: TGTGCCAGCAGTGAAGAAGGAACAGGGGATTTGACTAGCGGGAGGTGGGGGAACATTCAGTACTTC

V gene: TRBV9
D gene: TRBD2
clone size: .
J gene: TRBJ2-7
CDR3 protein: CASSERSGRAEQYF
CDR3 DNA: TGTGCCAGCAGCGAAAGGAGCGGGAGGGCCGAGCAGTACTTC

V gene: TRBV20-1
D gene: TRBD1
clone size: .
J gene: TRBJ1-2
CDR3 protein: CSGTQGGNGYTF
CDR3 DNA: TGCAGTGGGACTCAGGGGGGAAATGGCTACACCTTC

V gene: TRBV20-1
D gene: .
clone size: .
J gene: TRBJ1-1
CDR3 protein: CSARGVLESSEAFF
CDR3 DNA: TGCAGTGCTAGAGGGGTTTTGGAAAGTTCTGAAGCTTTCTTT

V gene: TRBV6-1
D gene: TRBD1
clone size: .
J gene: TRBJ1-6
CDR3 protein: CASSTWDSRSSYNSPLHF
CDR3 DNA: TGTGCCAGCAGTACCTGGGACAGTCGGAGCTCCTATAATTCACCCCTCCACTTT

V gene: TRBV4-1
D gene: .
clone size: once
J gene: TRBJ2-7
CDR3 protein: CASSQDIGSLGNEQYF
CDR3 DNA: TGCGCCAGCAGCCAAGATATCGGCAGTTTAGGCAATGAGCAGTACTTC

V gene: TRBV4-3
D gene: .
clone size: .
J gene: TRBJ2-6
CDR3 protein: CASSQEGTGMNSGANVLTF
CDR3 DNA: TGCGCCAGCAGCCAAGAAGGGACGGGAATGAACTCTGGGGCCAACGTCCTGACTTTC

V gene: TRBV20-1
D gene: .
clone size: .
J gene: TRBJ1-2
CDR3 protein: CSARDGRNYGYTF
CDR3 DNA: TGCAGTGCTAGAGATGGACGCAACTATGGCTACACCTTC

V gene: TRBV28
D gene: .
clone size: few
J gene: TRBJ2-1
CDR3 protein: CASSEVRDNEQFF
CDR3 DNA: TGTGCCAGCAGTGAGGTCCGGGACAATGAGCAGTTCTTC

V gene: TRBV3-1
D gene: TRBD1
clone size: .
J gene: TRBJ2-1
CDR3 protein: CASKRQGAYNEQFF
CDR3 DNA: TGTGCCAGCAAAAGACAGGGTGCCTACAATGAGCAGTTCTTC

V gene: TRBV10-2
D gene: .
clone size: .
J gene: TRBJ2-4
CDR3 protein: CASSEAATENIQYF
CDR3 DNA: TGCGCCAGCAGTGAGGCTGCAACAGAAAACATTCAGTACTTC

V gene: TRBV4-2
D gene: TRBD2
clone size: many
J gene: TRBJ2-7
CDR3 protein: CASSRASGGSSYEQYF
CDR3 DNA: TGTGCCAGCAGCCGAGCATCGGGCGGGAGCTCCTACGAGCAGTACTTC

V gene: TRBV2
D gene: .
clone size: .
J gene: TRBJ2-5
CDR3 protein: CASSEGPHQETQYF
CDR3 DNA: TGTGCCAGCAGTGAAGGGCCCCACCAAGAGACCCAGTACTTC

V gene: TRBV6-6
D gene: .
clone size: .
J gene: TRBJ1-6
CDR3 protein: CASSPRGGTPLHF
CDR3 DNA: TGTGCCAGCAGCCCGCGGGGGGGCACACCCCTCCACTTT

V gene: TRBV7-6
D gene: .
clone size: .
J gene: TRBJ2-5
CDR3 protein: CASSLGGRGKTQYF
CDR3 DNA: TGTGCCAGCAGCTTGGGGGGCAGGGGGAAGACCCAGTACTTC

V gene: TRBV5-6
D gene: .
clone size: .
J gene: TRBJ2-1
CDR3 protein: CASSLYREEEFF
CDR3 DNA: TGTGCCAGCAGCCTATACAGGGAGGAGGAGTTCTTC

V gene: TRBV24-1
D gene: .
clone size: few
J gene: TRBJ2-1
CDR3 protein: CATSDPRGSNEQFF
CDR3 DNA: TGTGCCACCAGTGATCCCCGGGGTAGCAATGAGCAGTTCTTC

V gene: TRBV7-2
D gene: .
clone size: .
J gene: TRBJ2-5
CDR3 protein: CAGSLTAETQYF
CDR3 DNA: TGTGCCGGCAGCTTAACAGCAGAGACCCAGTACTTC

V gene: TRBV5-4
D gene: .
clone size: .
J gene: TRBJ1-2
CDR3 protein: CASSLVANYGYTF
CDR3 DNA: TGTGCCAGCAGCTTGGTTGCTAACTATGGCTACACCTTC

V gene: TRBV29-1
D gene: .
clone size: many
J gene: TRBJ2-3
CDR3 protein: CSVVANPTQYF
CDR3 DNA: TGCAGCGTTGTCGCGAATCCTACTCAGTATTTT

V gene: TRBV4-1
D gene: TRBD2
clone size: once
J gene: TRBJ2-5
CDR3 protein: CASSPFGGSGGSTQETQYF
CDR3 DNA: TGCGCCAGCAGCCCCTTCGGGGGTAGCGGGGGGAGCACCCAAGAGACCCAGTACTTC

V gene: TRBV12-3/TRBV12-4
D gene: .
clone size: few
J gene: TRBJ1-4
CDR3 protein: CASSLAGQPNEKLFF
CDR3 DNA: TGTGCCAGCAGTCTAGCCGGACAACCTAATGAAAAACTGTTTTTT

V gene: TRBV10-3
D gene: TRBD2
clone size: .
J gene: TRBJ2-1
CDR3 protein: CAISEGGRSGWNEQFF
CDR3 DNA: TGTGCCATCAGTGAGGGCGGGAGGTCGGGTTGGAATGAGCAGTTCTTC

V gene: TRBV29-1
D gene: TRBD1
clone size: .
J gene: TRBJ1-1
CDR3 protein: CSVGPGGTGEAFF
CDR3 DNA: TGCAGCGTCGGTCCAGGGGGTACTGGTGAAGCTTTCTTT

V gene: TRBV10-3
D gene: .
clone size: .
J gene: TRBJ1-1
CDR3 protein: CAISAGRRNTEAFF
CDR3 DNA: TGTGCCATCAGTGCGGGACGAAGGAACACTGAAGCTTTCTTT

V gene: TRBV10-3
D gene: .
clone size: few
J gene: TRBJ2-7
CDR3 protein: CAISRTMREQYF
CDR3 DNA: TGTGCCATCAGTAGGACTATGCGCGAGCAGTACTTC

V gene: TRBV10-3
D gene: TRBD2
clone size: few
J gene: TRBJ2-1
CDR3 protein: CAISEPGLAGGDNEQFF
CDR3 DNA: TGTGCCATCAGTGAGCCGGGACTAGCGGGAGGCGACAATGAGCAGTTCTTC

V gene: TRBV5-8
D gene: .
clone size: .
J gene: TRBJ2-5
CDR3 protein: CASSPSGLGGETQYF
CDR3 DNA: TGTGCCAGCAGCCCGTCCGGTTTAGGAGGAGAGACCCAGTACTTC

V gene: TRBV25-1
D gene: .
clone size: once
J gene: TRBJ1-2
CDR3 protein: CASSVIGGYGYTF
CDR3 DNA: TGTGCCAGCAGTGTAATCGGAGGGTATGGCTACACCTTC

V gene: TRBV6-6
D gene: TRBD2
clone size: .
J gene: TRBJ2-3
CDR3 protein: CASKRTSGVLEDTQYF
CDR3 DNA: TGTGCCAGCAAGAGGACTAGCGGGGTGCTGGAAGATACGCAGTATTTT

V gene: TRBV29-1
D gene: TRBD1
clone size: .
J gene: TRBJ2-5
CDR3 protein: CSAKLTGTETQYF
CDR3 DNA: TGCAGCGCCAAGCTGACAGGGACCGAGACCCAGTACTTC

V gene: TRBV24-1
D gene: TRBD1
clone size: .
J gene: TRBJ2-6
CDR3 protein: CATSDPTDRAGANVLTF
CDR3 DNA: TGTGCCACCAGTGATCCTACTGACAGGGCTGGGGCCAACGTCCTGACTTTC

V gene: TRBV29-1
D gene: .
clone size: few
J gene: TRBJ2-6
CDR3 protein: CSVEQSGANVLTF
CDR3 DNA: TGCAGCGTTGAGCAGTCCGGGGCCAACGTCCTGACTTTC

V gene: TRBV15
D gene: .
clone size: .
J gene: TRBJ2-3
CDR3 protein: CATSRGGASTDTQYF
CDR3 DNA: TGTGCCACCAGCAGAGGCGGGGCTAGCACAGATACGCAGTATTTT

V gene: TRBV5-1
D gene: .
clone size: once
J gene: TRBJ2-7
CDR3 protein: CASRGGSYKQYF
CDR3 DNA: TGCGCCAGCAGGGGGGGCTCCTACAAGCAGTACTTC

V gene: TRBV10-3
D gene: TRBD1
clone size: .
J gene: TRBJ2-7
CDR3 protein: CAISGDRPYEQYF
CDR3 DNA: TGTGCCATCAGTGGGGACAGGCCCTACGAGCAGTACTTC

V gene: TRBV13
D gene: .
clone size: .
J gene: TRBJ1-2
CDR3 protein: CASSLDGTNANYGYTF
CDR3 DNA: TGTGCCAGCAGCTTAGATGGGACAAACGCTAACTATGGCTACACCTTC

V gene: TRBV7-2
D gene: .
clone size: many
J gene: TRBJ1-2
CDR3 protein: CASSLRGGYGYTF
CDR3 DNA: TGTGCCAGCAGTTTAAGGGGAGGCTATGGCTACACCTTC

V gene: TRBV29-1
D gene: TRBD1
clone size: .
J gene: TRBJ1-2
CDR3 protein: CSVTPRDRVTNYGYTF
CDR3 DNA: TGCAGCGTTACCCCCCGGGACAGGGTAACTAACTATGGCTACACCTTC

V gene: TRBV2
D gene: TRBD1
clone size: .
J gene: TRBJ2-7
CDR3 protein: CASRWDRGYEQYF
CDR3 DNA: TGTGCCAGCAGATGGGACAGGGGGTACGAGCAGTACTTC

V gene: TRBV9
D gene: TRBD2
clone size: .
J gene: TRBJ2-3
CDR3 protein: CARSESLREGPQYF
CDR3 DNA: TGTGCCCGCAGCGAAAGTCTGCGGGAGGGTCCGCAGTATTTT

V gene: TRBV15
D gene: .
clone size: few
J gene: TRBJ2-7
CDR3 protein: CATSKGTESYEQYF
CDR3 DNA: TGTGCCACCAGTAAGGGGACCGAGTCCTACGAGCAGTACTTC

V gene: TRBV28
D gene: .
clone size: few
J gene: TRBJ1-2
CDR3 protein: CASRQAYGYTF
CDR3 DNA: TGTGCCAGTAGACAGGCCTATGGCTACACCTTC